The sequence of this T cell receptor beta chain was determined in a study of blood T cell repertoires in COVID-19. About the research overall: The origin of the acute and convalescent COVID-19 samples was the United States, Italy and Spain. PBMCs, B-cell-depleted T cells, or T cells were the source of the cDNA or gDNA that made up the material.

How the authors handled the data: Using reference gene primer amplification, nucleated cell counts were estimated. The assay was immunoSEQ multiplex PCR, and TCRdb's table has in-frame clones only and misses some. D and trimming come from the DNA, and the V and J calls and clone size come from that table. There are about 75,000 clones in the sample; about nine tenths occur only once, and around 9.8% lies in the top ten. CDR1 and CDR2 (germline): WSHSY, SAAADI. V was clipped by 0 bases and J by 0 bases, with 20 bases between them. The CDR3 has 19 amino acids. J is TRBJ1-1 and V is TRBV10-2; D is perhaps TRBD1 (5 bases). Sequences were obtained from peripheral blood. This clonotype was obtained from a human donor in a cohort sampled during active COVID-19. In DNA, the CDR3 is TGCGCCAGCAGTGAGTCTAGGCCAAGGAGGGGCAGGATGAACACTGAAGCTTTCTTT. It yields the protein CASSESRPRRGRMNTEAFF.